A selection of T cell receptor beta chains follows, all from one sample in a study of memory CD4+ T cells and cytomegalovirus serostatus. Assay: immunoSEQ multiplex PCR; the TCRdb copy retains only in-frame clones and omits some. The sample gives tens of thousands of clones, around 80% of which show up once; approximately 0.4% is in the top ten. The sequenced sample was memory CD4+ T cells from blood. Receptor source: an adult in good health and CMV-seronegative. Each CDR3 is given without its conserved first and last residue.

V gene: TRBV6-1; J gene: TRBJ1-5; CDR3 protein: ASGGDRENQPQH
V gene: TRBV4-3; J gene: TRBJ1-6; CDR3 protein: ASSQEPGAYNSPLH
V gene: TRBV25-1; J gene: TRBJ2-7; CDR3 protein: ASSEMGLYEQY
V gene: TRBV5-1; J gene: TRBJ2-5; CDR3 protein: ASSLGASGTRETQY
V gene: TRBV4-2; J gene: TRBJ2-5; CDR3 protein: ASSQDGTSGRAETQY
V gene: TRBV4-3; J gene: TRBJ2-1; CDR3 protein: ASSQEDSPYNEQF
V gene: TRBV5-4; J gene: TRBJ2-7; CDR3 protein: ASSFRDRGPDEQY
V gene: TRBV4-3; J gene: TRBJ1-2; CDR3 protein: ASSQYLRGFNYGYT
V gene: TRBV5-4; J gene: TRBJ2-2; CDR3 protein: ASSDPGLRERGELF
V gene: TRBV19; J gene: TRBJ2-1; CDR3 protein: ASKPSGGYNEQF
V gene: TRBV2; J gene: TRBJ2-7; CDR3 protein: ASGKGQGVYEQY
V gene: TRBV28; J gene: TRBJ1-3; CDR3 protein: ASSPPGYYRSGNTIY
V gene: TRBV11-3; J gene: TRBJ1-5; CDR3 protein: ASSLAFGLCNQPQH
V gene: TRBV30; J gene: TRBJ2-3; CDR3 protein: AWSLTSGGAVDTQY
V gene: TRBV5-4; J gene: TRBJ1-3; CDR3 protein: ASSSTSSGNTIY
V gene: TRBV28; J gene: TRBJ2-7; CDR3 protein: VAGSSYEQY
V gene: TRBV18; J gene: TRBJ2-6; CDR3 protein: ASSPAPEGTGANVLT
V gene: TRBV4-2; J gene: TRBJ1-5; CDR3 protein: ASSQETGTNQPQH
V gene: TRBV5-5; J gene: TRBJ1-6; CDR3 protein: ASSLGHGGDSPLH
V gene: TRBV30; J gene: TRBJ2-1; CDR3 protein: AWTKTGIEQF
V gene: TRBV21-1; J gene: TRBJ2-1; CDR3 protein: ASSRGIFPI
V gene: TRBV10-3; J gene: TRBJ2-3; CDR3 protein: AISDTSGGRTDTQY
V gene: TRBV7-2; J gene: TRBJ1-6; CDR3 protein: ASSQEGDSNNSPLH
V gene: TRBV6-5; J gene: .; CDR3 protein: ASSYGGFRNEQY
V gene: TRBV29-1; J gene: TRBJ1-1; CDR3 protein: SVERSRVMNTEAF
V gene: TRBV29-1; J gene: TRBJ1-1; CDR3 protein: SVEDGRGRTEAF
V gene: TRBV7-8; J gene: TRBJ1-2; CDR3 protein: ASSLGPADYGYT
V gene: TRBV7-3; J gene: TRBJ2-1; CDR3 protein: ASSPISGSSYNEQF
V gene: TRBV30; J gene: TRBJ1-2; CDR3 protein: AWSRGWGDGYT
V gene: TRBV10-3; J gene: TRBJ2-1; CDR3 protein: AISDRVSSYNEQF
V gene: TRBV28; J gene: TRBJ1-1; CDR3 protein: ASSLGRGLNTEAF
V gene: TRBV29-1; J gene: TRBJ1-6; CDR3 protein: SVCNNSPLH
V gene: TRBV5-3; J gene: TRBJ1-5; CDR3 protein: ARSSQGGYSNQPQH
V gene: TRBV4-1; J gene: TRBJ2-2; CDR3 protein: ASSQGGQGMYGGELF
V gene: TRBV28; J gene: TRBJ2-7; CDR3 protein: ASSLFAGVKVKREQY
V gene: TRBV27; J gene: TRBJ2-6; CDR3 protein: ASSLQGTGANVLT
V gene: TRBV28; J gene: TRBJ2-6; CDR3 protein: ASSLLGQELGGANVLT
V gene: TRBV4-3; J gene: TRBJ2-2; CDR3 protein: ASSQERNTGELF
V gene: TRBV6-6; J gene: TRBJ2-3; CDR3 protein: ASRKGDTQY
V gene: TRBV7-3; J gene: TRBJ2-5; CDR3 protein: ASSSRSQETQY
V gene: TRBV6-1; J gene: TRBJ1-2; CDR3 protein: ASSEGPYRGYT
V gene: TRBV19; J gene: TRBJ1-2; CDR3 protein: ASGKASGDGYT